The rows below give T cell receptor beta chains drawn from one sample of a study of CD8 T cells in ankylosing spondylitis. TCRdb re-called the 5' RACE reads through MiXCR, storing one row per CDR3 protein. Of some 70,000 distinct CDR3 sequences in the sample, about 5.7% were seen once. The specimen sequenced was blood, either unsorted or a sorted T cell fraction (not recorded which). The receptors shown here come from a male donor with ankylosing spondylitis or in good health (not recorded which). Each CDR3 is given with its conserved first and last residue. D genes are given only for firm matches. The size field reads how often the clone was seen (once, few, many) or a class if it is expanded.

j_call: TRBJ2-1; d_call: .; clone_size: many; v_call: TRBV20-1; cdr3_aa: CSAPNSEPGYNEQFF; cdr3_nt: TGCAGTGCTCCAAATAGCGAACCCGGGTACAATGAGCAGTTCTTC
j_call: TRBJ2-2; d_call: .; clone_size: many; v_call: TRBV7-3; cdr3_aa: CASSYSRAGELFF; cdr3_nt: TGTGCCAGCAGCTATTCCCGGGCCGGGGAGCTGTTTTTT
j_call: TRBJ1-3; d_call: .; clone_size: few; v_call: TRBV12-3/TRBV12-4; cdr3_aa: CTCSSAAGRGLTSGNTIYF; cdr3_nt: TGTACCTGCAGTTCCGCCGCAGGACGCGGTCTCACCTCTGGAAACACCATATATTTT
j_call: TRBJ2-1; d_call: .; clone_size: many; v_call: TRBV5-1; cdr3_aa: CASSYPGNEQFF; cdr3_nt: TGCGCCAGCAGCTACCCAGGGAATGAGCAGTTCTTC
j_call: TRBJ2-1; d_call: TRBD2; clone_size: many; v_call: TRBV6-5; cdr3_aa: CASSGTSGGLSYNEQFF; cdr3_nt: TGTGCCAGCAGCGGGACTAGCGGGGGCCTTTCCTACAATGAGCAGTTCTTC
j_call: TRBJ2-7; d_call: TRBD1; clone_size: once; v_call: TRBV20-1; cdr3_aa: CSVRGQGHTYEQYF; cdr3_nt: TGCAGTGTTAGAGGACAGGGACACACCTACGAGCAGTACTTC
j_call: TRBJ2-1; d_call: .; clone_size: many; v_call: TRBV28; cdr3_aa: CASSSLGHLHDEQFF; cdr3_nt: TGTGCCAGCAGTTCCCTCGGACACTTACACGATGAGCAGTTCTTC
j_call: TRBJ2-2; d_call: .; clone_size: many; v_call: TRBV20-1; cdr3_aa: CSARDPRGGATDGELFF; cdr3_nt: TGCAGTGCTAGAGATCCTAGGGGGGGCGCGACGGACGGGGAGCTGTTTTTT
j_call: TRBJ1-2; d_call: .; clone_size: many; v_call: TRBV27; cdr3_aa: CASSPRTVDYGYTF; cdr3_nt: TGTGCCAGCAGTCCGAGGACGGTAGACTATGGCTACACCTTC
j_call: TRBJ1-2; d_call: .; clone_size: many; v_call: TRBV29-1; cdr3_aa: CSADSKGGYTF; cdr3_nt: TGCAGCGCCGACAGTAAGGGGGGCTACACCTTC
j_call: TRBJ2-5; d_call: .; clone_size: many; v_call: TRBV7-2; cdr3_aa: CASSLAFRKQETQYF; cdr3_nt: TGTGCCAGCAGCTTAGCGTTCAGGAAACAAGAGACCCAGTACTTC
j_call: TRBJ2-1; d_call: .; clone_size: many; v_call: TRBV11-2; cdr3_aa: CASSPTVGDYNEQFF; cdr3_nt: TGTGCCAGCAGCCCAACCGTGGGGGACTACAATGAGCAGTTCTTC